Following are 14 T cell receptor beta chains from one sample sequenced in a study of blood T cell repertoires in COVID-19. The protocol was immunoSEQ multiplex PCR, while the TCRdb copy is restricted to in-frame clones and leaves out a portion. The repertoire holds about 220,000 clones, with more than 85% as singletons. Sequencing used peripheral blood. The receptors originated from a middle-aged man with active or convalescent COVID-19.

This clone appeared once. The gene calls are TRBV27 and TRBJ2-7; perhaps TRBD1 as D (5 bases). Germline V gives CDR1 MNHEY, CDR2 SMNVEV (reference sequence). Between the trimmed V and J ends, which lost 6 bases and 2 bases, there was a span of 5 bases. This CDR3 is built from 11 residues. The chain's CDR3 is CASRDTYEQYF. In nucleotides, the CDR3 is TGTGCCAGCAGGGACACCTACGAGCAGTACTTC.

The genes are TRBV12-5 and TRBJ1-1; the D gene is possibly TRBD1 (6 bases). V was cut by 6 bases and J by 8 bases, with 13 bases left in between. CDR1 and CDR2 (germline): LGHNT, FRNRAP. The CDR3 loop spans 12 amino acids. The CDR3 sequence is CASGLGQKEAFF. CDR3 bases: TGTGCTAGTGGCCTAGGACAGAAAGAAGCTTTCTTT.

The rearrangement joins TRBV30 to TRBJ1-4; D not resolved. CDR3 size: 12 residues. The V end lost 4 bases, the J end lost 6 bases, and 9 bases lay between the germline ends. Germline assignment: CDR1 GTSNPN and CDR2 SVGIG (reference sequence). CDR3 DNA sequence: TGTGCCTGGACCCCAGGTGATGAAAAACTGTTTTTT. It encodes CAWTPGDEKLFF.

V gene TRBV19 combines with J gene TRBJ2-3; 7 bases are shared with TRBD2. Unmatched junction bases numbered 6, after V lost 3 bases and J lost 6 bases. Germline loops: CDR1 LNHDA, CDR2 SQIVND (reference sequence). The CDR3 has 14 residues. In nucleotides, the CDR3 is TGTGCCAGTAGTATGACTGGGCGGGGGGATACGCAGTATTTT. Translating it yields CASSMTGRGDTQYF.

The chain recombines TRBV12-5 with TRBJ2-3; the match to TRBD1 covers 7 bases. This CDR3 has 17 amino acids. The V gene end was trimmed by 2 bases and the J gene end by 2 bases; junction bases not matched to a gene: 10. Germline-derived CDR1 and CDR2 are LGHNT and FRNRAP. The CDR3 DNA reads TGTGCTAGTGGTTTGCCATATCAGGGGGAACACACAGATACGCAGTATTTT. Protein: CASGLPYQGEHTDTQYF.

This rearrangement joins TRBV28 to TRBJ1-6, with a weak D call TRBD1 (6 bases). There are 15 residues in the CDR3. Germline lookup yields CDR1 MDHEN and CDR2 SYDVKM. The germline V and J ends were trimmed by 0 bases and 6 bases, with 9 bases remaining between them. CDR3 DNA sequence: TGTGCCAGCAGTTTATGGAGCAGGGGTAATTCACCCCTCCACTTT. Translating it yields CASSLWSRGNSPLHF.

On this clone: In this CDR3 the conserved last residue, phenylalanine or tryptophan, is missing, so a read error is likely. The DNA is left out, because the CDR3 cannot be placed on it with certainty; the CDR3 is given as TCRdb lists it. The CDR3 loop reads CASSKGSKSSGNSL. The chain couples TRBV21-1 to TRBJ2-7; the table's D gene call, TRBD2, was not cross checked with the DNA. TRBV21-1 is marked as a pseudogene. The CDR3 region is 14 residues in length, termini included.

The rearrangement uses TRBV15 and TRBJ1-1, with D possibly matching TRBD1 (5 bases). V was cut by 3 bases and J by 5 bases, with 13 bases left in between. In germline, CDR1 is LNHNV, CDR2 YYDKDF (reference sequence). The CDR3 extends over 14 amino acids. The CDR3 DNA follows: TGTGCCACCAGCAGTGTCCGGGGGAGAACTGAAGCTTTCTTT. Encoded protein: CATSSVRGRTEAFF.

This clone came up many times. The V and J genes are TRBV9 and TRBJ1-5; D perhaps matches TRBD1 (5 bases). Germline V CDR1 and CDR2: SGDLS, YYNGEE. Trimming took off 1 base at V and 4 bases at J, with 6 bases between the two ends. This CDR3 region has 13 residues. CDR3 residues: CASSVQGNQPQHF. In DNA, the CDR3 is TGTGCCAGCAGCGTACAGGGAAATCAGCCCCAGCATTTT.

This rearrangement joins TRBV2 to TRBJ2-1; 8 bases agree with TRBD1. Trimming took 6 bases from V and 7 from J; bases not matched to a gene: 11. Germline CDR1 is SNHLY and CDR2 is FYNNEI. CDR3 length equals 15 residues. CDR3: CASRPDRGGWNEQFF. The CDR3 DNA follows: TGTGCCAGCAGACCCGACAGGGGAGGTTGGAATGAGCAGTTCTTC.

The chain recombines TRBV28 with TRBJ1-1; tentatively, D is TRBD1 (5 bases). Looked up from germline, CDR1 is MDHEN and CDR2 is SYDVKM. The V end lost 5 bases, the J end lost 7 bases, and 20 bases lay between the germline ends. CDR3 size: 15 residues. The DNA of the CDR3 is TGTGCCAGCAGTCTGCTCGGTGGGGGGTTTAATGAAGCTTTCTTT. It yields the protein CASSLLGGGFNEAFF.

V and J are TRBV28 and TRBJ2-2; tentative D call: TRBD1 (6 bases). Per the germline V gene, CDR1 is MDHEN and CDR2 is SYDVKM. The V end lost 2 bases, the J end lost 4 bases, and 11 bases lay between the germline ends. The CDR3 has 15 amino acids. The CDR3 reads CASSLARGTTGELFF. CDR3 nucleotide sequence: TGTGCCAGCAGTTTAGCCAGGGGCACCACCGGGGAGCTGTTTTTT. Complete variable domain (other parts from reference TRBV28 and TRBJ2-2): DVKVTQSSRYLVKRTGEKVFLECVQDMDHENMFWYRQDPGLGLRLIYFSYDVKMKEKGDIPEGYSVSREKKERFSLILESASTNQTSMYLCASSLARGTTGELFFGEGSRLTVL.

The rearrangement joins TRBV19 to TRBJ1-3; a possible D gene is TRBD1 (6 bases). The CDR3 is 16 amino acids. V was trimmed by 6 bases and J by 0 bases, leaving 15 bases between them. Germline CDR1 LNHDA, CDR2 SQIVND (reference sequence). The CDR3 coding sequence is TGTGCCAGTAGACCGACAGGACAGAGCTCTGGAAACACCATATATTTT. Translation: CASRPTGQSSGNTIYF.

CDR3 nucleotide sequence: TGTGCCAGCAGTCCCCAAAGCGGGAGGGCCAATGAGCAGTTCTTC. This codes for CASSPQSGRANEQFF. This rearrangement joins TRBV28 to TRBJ2-1; 10 nucleotides match TRBD2. Germline V gene sequence: CDR1 MDHEN, CDR2 SYDVKM. The length of the CDR3 is 15 residues. After removal of 5 bases from V and 6 bases from J, the junction contained 7 bases not matched to a gene.